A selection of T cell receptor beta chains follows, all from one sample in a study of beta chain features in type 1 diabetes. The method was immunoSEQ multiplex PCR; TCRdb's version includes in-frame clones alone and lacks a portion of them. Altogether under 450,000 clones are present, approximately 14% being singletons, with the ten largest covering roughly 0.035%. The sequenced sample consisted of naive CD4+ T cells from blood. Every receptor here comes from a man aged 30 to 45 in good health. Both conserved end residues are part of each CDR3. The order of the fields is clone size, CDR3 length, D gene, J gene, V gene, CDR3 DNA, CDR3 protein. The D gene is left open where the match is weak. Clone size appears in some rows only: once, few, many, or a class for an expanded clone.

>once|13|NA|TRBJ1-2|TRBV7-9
TGTGCCAGCACCTCGTGGGGGGACTATGGCTACACCTTC
CASTSWGDYGYTF
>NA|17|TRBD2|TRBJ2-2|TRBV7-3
TGTGCCAGCAGCCCCCTTAAGGGGCGGCTAGCGGTAAAGGAGCTGTTTTTT
CASSPLKGRLAVKELFF
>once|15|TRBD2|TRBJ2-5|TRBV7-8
TGTGCCAGCAGCCCAACTTACGGCGGGGGGGAGACCCAGTACTTC
CASSPTYGGGETQYF
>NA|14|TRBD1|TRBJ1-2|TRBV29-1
TGCAGCGTTGATCCAGGGGGGACTAACTATGGCTACACCTTC
CSVDPGGTNYGYTF
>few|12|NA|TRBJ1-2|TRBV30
TGTGCCTGGAGTAGGGAAGGGTCTGGCTACACCTTC
CAWSREGSGYTF
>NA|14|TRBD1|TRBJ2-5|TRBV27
TGTGCCAGCGGGAGGACAGGGTCGTTGAAGACCCAGTACTTC
CASGRTGSLKTQYF
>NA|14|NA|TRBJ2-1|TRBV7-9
TGTGCCAGCAGCTTACAGGGGAGTATCAATGAGCAGTTCTTC
CASSLQGSINEQFF
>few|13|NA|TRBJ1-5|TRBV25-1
TGTGCCAGCAGCCGGGGGGCGGCTCAGCCCCAGCATTTT
CASSRGAAQPQHF
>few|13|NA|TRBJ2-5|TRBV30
TGTGCCTGGGAAACCGGGGCCCAAGAGACCCAGTACTTC
CAWETGAQETQYF
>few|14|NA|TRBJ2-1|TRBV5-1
TGCGCCAGCAGCCTGGCTAGCTCCTACAATGAGCAGTTCTTC
CASSLASSYNEQFF
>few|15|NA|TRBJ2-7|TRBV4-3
TGCGCCAGCAGCCAAGCAGGGGGGCGTAAATACGAGCAGTACTTC
CASSQAGGRKYEQYF
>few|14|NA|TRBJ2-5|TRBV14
TGTGCCAGCAGCCGGACACTTATCCAAGAGACCCAGTACTTC
CASSRTLIQETQYF
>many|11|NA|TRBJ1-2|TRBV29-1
TGCAGCGTTAACAGCGGCTATGGCTACACCTTC
CSVNSGYGYTF
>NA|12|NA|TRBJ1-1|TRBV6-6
TGTGCCAGCAGCTACGGGGGACAAGAAGCTTTCTTT
CASSYGGQEAFF
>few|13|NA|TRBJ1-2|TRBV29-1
TGCAGCGTTGTTGGTGGGCAAGGGTATGGCTACACCTTC
CSVVGGQGYGYTF
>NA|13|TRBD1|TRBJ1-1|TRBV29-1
TGCAGCGTTGGCAGGGGGTCATACACTGAAGCTTTCTTT
CSVGRGSYTEAFF
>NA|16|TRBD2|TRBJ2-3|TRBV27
TGTGCCAGCAGTTGGGAAGGACTAGAATTCACAGATACGCAGTATTTT
CASSWEGLEFTDTQYF
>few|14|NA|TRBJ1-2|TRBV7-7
TGTGCCAGCAGCTCAAAGGACAGTAACTGCGGCTACACCTTC
CASSSKDSNCGYTF
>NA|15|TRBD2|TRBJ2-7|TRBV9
TGTGCCAGCAGCGTGGCCCCGGGACTAACCTACGAGCAGTACTTC
CASSVAPGLTYEQYF
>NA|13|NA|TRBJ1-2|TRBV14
TGTGCCAGCAGCCAAGATGGTGTAGTCAGCTACACCTTC
CASSQDGVVSYTF
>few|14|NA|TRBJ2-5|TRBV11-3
TGTGCCAGCAGCTTCAACAGGGACCAAGAGACCCAGTACTTC
CASSFNRDQETQYF
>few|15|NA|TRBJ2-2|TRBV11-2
TGTGCCAGCAGCCTACTAGCAGCGAACACCGGGGAGCTGTTTTTT
CASSLLAANTGELFF